The rows below give T cell receptor beta chains drawn from one sample of a study of blood T cell repertoires in COVID-19. Method: immunoSEQ multiplex PCR; TCRdb's copy keeps in-frame clones and lacks some. This table has 200,000 to 250,000 clones, approximately 88% appearing once. Source material: PBMCs or T cells enriched from blood (not recorded which). The source is a woman in her thirties with acute COVID-19. The CDR3 runs from the conserved cysteine through the conserved F or W. A D gene is named only where the DNA matches it firmly. Size values are once, few and many counts, or a class for expanded clones, and some rows have none.

d_gene	v_gene	j_gene	abundance	CDR3nt	CDR3aa
-	TRBV6-5	TRBJ1-5	-	TGTGCCAGCAGTTACTACGGAGAACAGCCCCAGCATTTT	CASSYYGEQPQHF
-	TRBV2	TRBJ2-3	-	TGTGCCAGCAGCCGACTTACTAGCACAGATACGCAGTATTTT	CASSRLTSTDTQYF
TRBD2	TRBV6-5	TRBJ2-1	once	TGTGCCAGCAAGAGCGGGGGGGTATACAATGAGCAGTTCTTC	CASKSGGVYNEQFF
-	TRBV2	TRBJ2-6	-	TGTGCCAGCAGTGTGGGGGCCGGTTCTGGGGCCAACGTCCTGACTTTC	CASSVGAGSGANVLTF
TRBD1	TRBV11-2	TRBJ1-2	-	TGTGCCAGCAGCTCAGGGGGACAGTTCACCTTC	CASSSGGQFTF
TRBD1	TRBV10-1	TRBJ2-7	once	TGCGCCAGCAGTCCCGGGACAGCCTACGAGCAGTACTTC	CASSPGTAYEQYF
-	TRBV3-1/TRBV3-2	TRBJ1-6	-	TGTGCCAGTTGGACCGACCGTCTCCCGGAGGCCTATAATTCACCCCTCCACTTT	CASWTDRLPEAYNSPLHF
-	TRBV7-6	TRBJ2-1	-	TGTGCCAGTAGACGCTTCGCGGGGAAGCAGTTCTTC	CASRRFAGKQFF
-	TRBV10-1	TRBJ2-2	-	TGCGCCAGCAGTGAGGTTCGGGGGAGCACCGGGGAGCTGTTTTTT	CASSEVRGSTGELFF
TRBD2	TRBV5-6	TRBJ2-3	-	TGTGCCAGCAGCTTGGTAGGACTAGCGGGGATAACAGATACGCAGTATTTT	CASSLVGLAGITDTQYF
TRBD1	TRBV5-6	TRBJ2-7	-	TGTGCCAGCAGGGAGACGGGACAGCCATACGAGCAGTACTTC	CASRETGQPYEQYF
-	TRBV4-3	TRBJ1-1	-	TGCGCCAGCAGCCACCCGGGACAAGGCACCACTGAAGCTTTCTTT	CASSHPGQGTTEAFF
-	TRBV25-1	TRBJ1-2	-	TGTGCCAGCAGTGGCCCGGGGTATGGCTACACCTTC	CASSGPGYGYTF
-	TRBV20-1	TRBJ2-5	-	TGCAGTGCCGAGGATCAAGAGACCCAGTACTTC	CSAEDQETQYF
-	TRBV5-1	TRBJ1-1	few	TGCGCCAGCAGCTTGGCAAGACCGGGCACTGAAGCTTTCTTT	CASSLARPGTEAFF
TRBD1	TRBV12-5	TRBJ1-4	-	TGTGCTAGTGGTTTGAACCGGGACAGGGATGAAAAACTGTTTTTT	CASGLNRDRDEKLFF
-	TRBV10-3	TRBJ1-5	-	TGTGCCATCAGTGATTCGAGGGCATTAAATAGCAATCAGCCCCAGCATTTT	CAISDSRALNSNQPQHF
-	TRBV4-1	TRBJ1-3	-	TGCGCCAGCTGCTCAGGCCTCGGCTCTGGAAACACCATATATTTT	CASCSGLGSGNTIYF
-	TRBV4-1	TRBJ1-5	-	TGCGCCAGCAGCCAAGATCATCGGGTCGCAAGGGGTGAAAGCAATCAGCCCCAGCATTTT	CASSQDHRVARGESNQPQHF
-	TRBV9	TRBJ1-4	-	TGTGCCAGCAGCGTAGAAGGGGGTACAACTAATGAAAAACTGTTTTTT	CASSVEGGTTNEKLFF
-	TRBV2	TRBJ1-1	few	TGTGCCAGCAGTGTAGGCAGGCCAATGGCTGAAGCTTTCTTT	CASSVGRPMAEAFF
-	TRBV29-1	TRBJ1-4	-	TGCAGCGCCATGACAGTATCCCAAGAACTGTTTTTT	CSAMTVSQELFF
TRBD2	TRBV2	TRBJ2-1	-	TGTGCCAGCAGTGACCCCGGGGGGGACTCCTACAATGAGCAGTTCTTC	CASSDPGGDSYNEQFF
TRBD1	TRBV25-1	TRBJ2-2	-	TGTGCCAGCAGTGTCAGGGGGACCGGGGAGCTGTTTTTT	CASSVRGTGELFF
-	TRBV12-3/TRBV12-4	TRBJ1-1	-	TGTGCCAGCAGTGGTCAGGTGAACACTGAAGCTTTCTTT	CASSGQVNTEAFF
-	TRBV4-1	TRBJ1-6	-	TGCGCCAGCAGCCGACCTACCAAGGGGGGGCCAGGGTTCTATAATTCACCCCTCCACTTT	CASSRPTKGGPGFYNSPLHF
-	TRBV7-9	TRBJ1-2	-	TGTGCCAGCAGCCCAGAGGGAGGGCAGTGGGGCTACACCTTC	CASSPEGGQWGYTF
-	TRBV5-1	TRBJ2-7	-	TGCGCCAGCAGCTCGGGGTCCTACGAGCAGTACTTC	CASSSGSYEQYF